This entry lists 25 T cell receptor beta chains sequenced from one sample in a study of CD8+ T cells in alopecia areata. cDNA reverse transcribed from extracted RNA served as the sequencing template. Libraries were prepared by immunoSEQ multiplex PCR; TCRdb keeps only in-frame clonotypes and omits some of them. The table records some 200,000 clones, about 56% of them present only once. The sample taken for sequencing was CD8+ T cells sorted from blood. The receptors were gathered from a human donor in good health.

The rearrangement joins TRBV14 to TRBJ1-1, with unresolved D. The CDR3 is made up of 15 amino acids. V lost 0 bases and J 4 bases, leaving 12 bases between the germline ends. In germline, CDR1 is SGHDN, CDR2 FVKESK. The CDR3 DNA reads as TGTGCCAGCAGCCAAGATCGGCGCTCGGGCACTGAAGCTTTCTTT. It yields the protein CASSQDRRSGTEAFF.

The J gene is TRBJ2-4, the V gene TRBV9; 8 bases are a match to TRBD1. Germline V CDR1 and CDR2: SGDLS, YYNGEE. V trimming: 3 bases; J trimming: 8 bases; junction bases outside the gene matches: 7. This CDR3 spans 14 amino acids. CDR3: CASSEGQEDDIQYF. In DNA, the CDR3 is TGTGCCAGCAGCGAGGGACAGGAGGATGACATTCAGTACTTC.

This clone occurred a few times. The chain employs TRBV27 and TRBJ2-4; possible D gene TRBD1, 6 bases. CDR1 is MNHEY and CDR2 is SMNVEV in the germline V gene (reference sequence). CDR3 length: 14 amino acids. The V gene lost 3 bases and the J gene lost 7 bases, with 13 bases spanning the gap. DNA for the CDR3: TGTGCCAGCAGTTTGGGGGCAACGGGGAACATTCAGTACTTC. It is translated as CASSLGATGNIQYF.

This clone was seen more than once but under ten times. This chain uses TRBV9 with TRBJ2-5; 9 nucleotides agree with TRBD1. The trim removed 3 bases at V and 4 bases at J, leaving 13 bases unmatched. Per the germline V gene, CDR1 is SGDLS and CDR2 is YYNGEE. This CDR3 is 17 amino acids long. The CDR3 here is CASSGMTGTGNRETQYF. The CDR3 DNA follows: TGTGCCAGCAGCGGAATGACCGGGACAGGGAACAGAGAGACCCAGTACTTC.

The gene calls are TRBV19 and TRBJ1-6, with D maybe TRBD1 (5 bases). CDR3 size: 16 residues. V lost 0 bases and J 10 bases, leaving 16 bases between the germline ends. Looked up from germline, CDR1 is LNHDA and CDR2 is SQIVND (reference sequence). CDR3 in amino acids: CASSIDWVQRGSPLHF. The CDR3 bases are TGTGCCAGTAGTATAGATTGGGTCCAGCGGGGGTCACCCCTCCACTTT.

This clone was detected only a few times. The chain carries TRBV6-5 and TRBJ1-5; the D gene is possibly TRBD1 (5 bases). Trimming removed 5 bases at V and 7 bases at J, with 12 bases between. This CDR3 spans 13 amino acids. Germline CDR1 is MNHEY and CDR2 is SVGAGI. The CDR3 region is CASSPGFGQPQHF. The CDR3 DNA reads TGTGCCAGCAGTCCAGGGTTCGGGCAGCCCCAGCATTTT.

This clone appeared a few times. CDR3 amino acids: CASTMNPPGVGNQPQHF. The CDR3 nucleotides are TGTGCCAGCACCATGAATCCCCCAGGGGTCGGCAATCAGCCCCAGCATTTT. The chain is built from TRBV2 and TRBJ1-5; TRBD1 might be the D (6 bases). The germline CDR1 and CDR2 sequences are SNHLY and FYNNEI. The V end lost 7 bases, the J end lost 2 bases, and 21 bases lay between the germline ends. This CDR3 has 17 amino acids.

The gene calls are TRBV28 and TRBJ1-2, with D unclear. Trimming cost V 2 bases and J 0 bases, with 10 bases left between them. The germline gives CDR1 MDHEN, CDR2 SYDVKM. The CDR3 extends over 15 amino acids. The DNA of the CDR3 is TGTGCCAGCAGTTTACCCGCAGGTCCTAACTATGGCTACACCTTC. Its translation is CASSLPAGPNYGYTF.

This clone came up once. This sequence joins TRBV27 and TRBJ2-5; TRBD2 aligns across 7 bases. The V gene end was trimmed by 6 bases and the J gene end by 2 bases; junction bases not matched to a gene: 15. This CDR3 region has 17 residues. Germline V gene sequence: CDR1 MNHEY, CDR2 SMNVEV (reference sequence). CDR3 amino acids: CASRPFPGTTSQETQYF. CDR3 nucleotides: TGTGCCAGCAGGCCTTTCCCCGGGACTACCTCACAAGAGACCCAGTACTTC.

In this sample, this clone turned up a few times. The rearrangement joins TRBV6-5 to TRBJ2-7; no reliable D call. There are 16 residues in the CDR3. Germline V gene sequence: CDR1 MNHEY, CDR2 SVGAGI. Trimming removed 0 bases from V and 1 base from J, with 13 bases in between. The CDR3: CASSYSYGQASYEQYF. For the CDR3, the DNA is TGTGCCAGCAGTTACTCTTACGGGCAGGCTTCCTACGAGCAGTACTTC.

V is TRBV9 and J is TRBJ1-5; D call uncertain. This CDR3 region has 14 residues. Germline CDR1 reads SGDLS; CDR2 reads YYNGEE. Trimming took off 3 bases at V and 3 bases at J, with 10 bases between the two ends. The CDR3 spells CASSARGDNQPQHF. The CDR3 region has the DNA TGTGCCAGCAGCGCCCGGGGAGACAATCAGCCCCAGCATTTT.

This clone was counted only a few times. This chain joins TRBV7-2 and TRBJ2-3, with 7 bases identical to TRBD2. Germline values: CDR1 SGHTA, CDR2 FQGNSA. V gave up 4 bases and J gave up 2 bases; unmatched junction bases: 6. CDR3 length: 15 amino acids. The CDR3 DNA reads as TGTGCCAGCAGCTCACTAGCGTACAACACAGATACGCAGTATTTT. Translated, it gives CASSSLAYNTDTQYF.

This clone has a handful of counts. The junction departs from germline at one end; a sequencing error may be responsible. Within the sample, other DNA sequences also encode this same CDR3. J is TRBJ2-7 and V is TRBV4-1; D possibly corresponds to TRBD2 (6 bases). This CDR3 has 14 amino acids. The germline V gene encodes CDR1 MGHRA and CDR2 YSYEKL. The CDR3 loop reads CASSQDNGGYEQYF. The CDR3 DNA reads TGTGCCAGCAGCCAAGATAACGGGGGCTACGAGCAGTACTTC.

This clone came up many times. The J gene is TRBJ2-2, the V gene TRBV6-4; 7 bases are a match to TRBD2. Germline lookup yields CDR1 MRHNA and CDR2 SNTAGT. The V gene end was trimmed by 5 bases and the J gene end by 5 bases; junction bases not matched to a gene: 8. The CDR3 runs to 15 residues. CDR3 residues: CASSSTAGDTGELFF. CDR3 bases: TGTGCCAGCAGTTCAACTGCGGGAGATACCGGGGAGCTGTTTTTT.

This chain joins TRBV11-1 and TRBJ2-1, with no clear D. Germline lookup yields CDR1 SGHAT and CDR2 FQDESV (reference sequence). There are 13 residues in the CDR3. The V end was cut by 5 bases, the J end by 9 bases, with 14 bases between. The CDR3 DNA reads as TGTGCCAGCAGCGCCCCCCGAGTGGGTGAGCAGTTCTTC. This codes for CASSAPRVGEQFF.

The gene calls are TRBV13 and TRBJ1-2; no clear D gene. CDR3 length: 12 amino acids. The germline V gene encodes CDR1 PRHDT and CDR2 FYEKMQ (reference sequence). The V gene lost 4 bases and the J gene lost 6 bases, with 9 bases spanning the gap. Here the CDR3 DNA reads TGTGCCAGCAGCTCCAAAGTGGATGGCTACACCTTC. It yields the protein CASSSKVDGYTF.

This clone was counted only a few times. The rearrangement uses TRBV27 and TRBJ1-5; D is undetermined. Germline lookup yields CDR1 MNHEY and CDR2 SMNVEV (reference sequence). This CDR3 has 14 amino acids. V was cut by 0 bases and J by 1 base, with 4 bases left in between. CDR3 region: CASSLSASNQPQHF. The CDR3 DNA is TGTGCCAGCAGTTTATCTGCCAGCAATCAGCCCCAGCATTTT.

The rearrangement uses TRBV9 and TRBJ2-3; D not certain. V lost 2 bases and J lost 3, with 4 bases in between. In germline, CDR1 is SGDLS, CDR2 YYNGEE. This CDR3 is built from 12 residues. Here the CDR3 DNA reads TGTGCCAGCAGCGTGCAGACAGATACGCAGTATTTT. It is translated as CASSVQTDTQYF.

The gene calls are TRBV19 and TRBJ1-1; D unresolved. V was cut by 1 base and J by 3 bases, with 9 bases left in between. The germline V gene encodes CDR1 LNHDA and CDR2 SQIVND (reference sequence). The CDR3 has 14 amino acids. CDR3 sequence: CASSIGPGYTEAFF. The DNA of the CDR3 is TGTGCCAGTAGTATAGGCCCAGGCTACACTGAAGCTTTCTTT.

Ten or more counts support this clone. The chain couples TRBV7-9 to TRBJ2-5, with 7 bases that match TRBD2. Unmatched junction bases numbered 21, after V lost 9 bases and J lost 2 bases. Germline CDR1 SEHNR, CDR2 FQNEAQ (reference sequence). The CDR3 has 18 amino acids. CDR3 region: CARRSNRRAGVLQETQYF. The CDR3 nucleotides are TGTGCCAGAAGGTCGAACCGTCGGGCGGGGGTGCTTCAAGAGACCCAGTACTTC. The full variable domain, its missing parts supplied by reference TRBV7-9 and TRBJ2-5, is DTGVSQNPRHKITKRGQNVTFRCDPISEHNRLYWYRQTLGQGPEFLTYFQNEAQLEKSRLLSDRFSAERPKGSFSTLEIQRTEQGDSAMYLCARRSNRRAGVLQETQYFGPGTRLLVL.

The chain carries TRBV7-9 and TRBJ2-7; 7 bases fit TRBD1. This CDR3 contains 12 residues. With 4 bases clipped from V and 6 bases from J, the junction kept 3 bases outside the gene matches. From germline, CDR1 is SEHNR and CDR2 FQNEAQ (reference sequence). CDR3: CASSSPGGEQYF. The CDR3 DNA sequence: TGTGCCAGCAGCTCCCCAGGGGGCGAGCAGTACTTC.

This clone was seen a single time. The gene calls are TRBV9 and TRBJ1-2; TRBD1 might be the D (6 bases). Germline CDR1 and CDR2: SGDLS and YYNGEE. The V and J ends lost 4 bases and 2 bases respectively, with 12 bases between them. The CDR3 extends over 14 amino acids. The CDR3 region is CASSPDRTNYGYTF. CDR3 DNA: TGTGCCAGCAGCCCCGACAGGACAAACTATGGCTACACCTTC.

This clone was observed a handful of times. The CDR3 coding sequence is TGTGCCAGCAGCTTCTCAGGGGATGCCGGGGAGCTGTTTTTT. Translation: CASSFSGDAGELFF. The V and J genes are TRBV7-9 and TRBJ2-2, with D perhaps TRBD1 (6 bases). This CDR3 spans 14 amino acids. Germline CDR1 is SEHNR and CDR2 is FQNEAQ (reference sequence). Trimming removed 3 bases at V and 6 bases at J, with 11 bases between. Looking up the rest from reference TRBV7-9 and TRBJ2-2 gives the full variable domain: DTGVSQNPRHKITKRGQNVTFRCDPISEHNRLYWYRQTLGQGPEFLTYFQNEAQLEKSRLLSDRFSAERPKGSFSTLEIQRTEQGDSAMYLCASSFSGDAGELFFGEGSRLTVL.

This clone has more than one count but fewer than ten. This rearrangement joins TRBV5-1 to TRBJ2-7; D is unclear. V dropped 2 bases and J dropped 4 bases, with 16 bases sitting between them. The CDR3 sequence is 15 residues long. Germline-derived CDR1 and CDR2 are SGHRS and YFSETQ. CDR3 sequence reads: CASSLLGKGVYEQYF. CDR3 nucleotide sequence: TGCGCCAGCAGCTTACTTGGTAAGGGCGTGTACGAGCAGTACTTC.

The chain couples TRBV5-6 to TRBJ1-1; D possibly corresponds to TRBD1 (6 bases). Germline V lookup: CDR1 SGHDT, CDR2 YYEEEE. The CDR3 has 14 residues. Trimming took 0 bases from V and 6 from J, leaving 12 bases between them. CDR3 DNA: TGTGCCAGCAGCTTGGTCGGGGGGCCGCCTGAAGCTTTCTTT. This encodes CASSLVGGPPEAFF.